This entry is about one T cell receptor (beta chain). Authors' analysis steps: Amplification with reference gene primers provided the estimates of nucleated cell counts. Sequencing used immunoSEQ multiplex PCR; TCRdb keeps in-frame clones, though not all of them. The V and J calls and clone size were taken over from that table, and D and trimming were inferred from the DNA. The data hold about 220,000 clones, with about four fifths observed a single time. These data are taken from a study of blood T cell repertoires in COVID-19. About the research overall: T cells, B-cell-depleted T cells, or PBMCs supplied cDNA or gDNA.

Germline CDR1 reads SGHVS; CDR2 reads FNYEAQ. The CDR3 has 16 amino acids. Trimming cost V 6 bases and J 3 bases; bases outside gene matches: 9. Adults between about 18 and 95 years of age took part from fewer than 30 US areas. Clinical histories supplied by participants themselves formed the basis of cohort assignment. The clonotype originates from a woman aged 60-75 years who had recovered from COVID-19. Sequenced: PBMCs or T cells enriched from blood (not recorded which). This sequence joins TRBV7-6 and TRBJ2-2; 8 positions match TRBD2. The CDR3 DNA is TGTGCCAGCAGGTTACTAGCGGAGGGGGACACCGGGGAGCTGTTTTTT. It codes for CASRLLAEGDTGELFF.